A single T cell receptor (beta chain) is shown here with its context. The target antigen is unknown. These data come from a study of cytomegalovirus exposure and HLA in healthy donors. Study information: Within an early data release were 80 million to 90 million unique TCRs drawn from HLA-typed donors. Study conclusions and caveats: TCR beta V- and J-gene trimming, according to a later analysis, was linked to a missense DCLRE1C variant. Most TCR beta V segments were productive about 90% or about 30% of the time in an earlier analysis. Rare TCR sequences predominated, though certain public TCRs were found in many donors.

60 Vbeta and 13 Jbeta primers were used in PCR. The table came from immunoSEQ multiplex PCR; TCRdb's copy has only in-frame clones and leaves some out. The top ten hold roughly 3% of the sample, which has some 130,000 clones, around 70% seen once. The sequencing sample was made of PBMCs. This sequence was found in a man aged 25 to 40 in good health and CMV-seronegative.

In DNA form, the CDR3 reads TGTGCCTCACAAGGACAGGGAAGTCCCGGTGGGGAGACCCAGTACTTC. Encoded protein: CASQGQGSPGGETQYF. V and J are TRBV13 and TRBJ2-5, with 8 bases matching TRBD1. Germline V gene sequence: CDR1 PRHDT, CDR2 FYEKMQ (reference sequence). The CDR3 runs to 16 residues. V gave up 11 bases and J gave up 5 bases; unmatched junction bases: 19. The whole variable domain, remainder taken from reference TRBV13 and TRBJ2-5, is AAGVIQSPRHLIKEKRETATLKCYPIPRHDTVYWYQQGPGQDPQFLISFYEKMQSDKGSIPDRFSAQQFSDYHSELNMSSLELGDSALYFCASQGQGSPGGETQYFGPGTRLLVL.